The T cell receptor beta chain described here comes from a study of T cell changes during pregnancy in multiple sclerosis. J lost 5 bases, V lost 5 bases, and 9 bases had no gene match. CDR3 length: 15 amino acids. Germline V lookup: CDR1 MNHEY, CDR2 SMNVEV (reference sequence). Measured with immunoSEQ multiplex PCR; TCRdb has only the in-frame clones, and not every one. The table has some 20,000 clones, about 88% seen once; the top ten hold roughly 1.3%. Sequenced material: CD4+ T cells from peripheral blood mononuclear cells, taken in the first trimester of pregnancy. The V call is TRBV27, the J call TRBJ1-2; 9 bases are shared with TRBD1. The source of this sequence is a female donor in good health, enrolled as a control in a pregnancy study. The CDR3 region is CASSPLGQGRYGYTF. The CDR3 region has the DNA TGTGCCAGCAGTCCCTTGGGACAGGGACGGTATGGCTACACCTTC.